Each of the 10 T cell receptor beta chains below was sequenced from the same sample in a study of regulatory T cells in long-lasting Graves disease. Noted time point: newly diagnosed GD, antithyroid drugs for less than 3 months. The TCR library used RNA extracted from PBMCs. TCR beta libraries were built with iRepertoire HTBI primers and Arm-PCR of CDR3 regions. TCRdb re-called the multiplex PCR reads with MiXCR, one entry per CDR3 protein. The data show 450,000 to 650,000 distinct CDR3 sequences, with roughly 16% seen just once and 20% to 30% held by the top ten. These sequences were also reported in another study, on T cells in Graves' hyperthyroidism and ophthalmopathy.

The sequenced sample was peripheral blood mononuclear cells (PBMCs), obtained at new diagnosis, from a patient treated with antithyroid drugs. Source of these receptors: a woman aged 35-65 years with Graves disease.

The gene calls are TRBV9 and TRBJ1-1; tentative D call: TRBD1 (5 bases). The V gene's germline CDR1 is SGDLS and CDR2 YYNGEE. This CDR3 is built from 15 residues. Trimming took off 4 bases at V and 0 bases at J, with 13 bases between the two ends. As DNA, the CDR3 is TGTGCCAGCAGCCCCCTCCGGGGCCTGAACACTGAAGCTTTCTTT. It encodes CASSPLRGLNTEAFF.

The rearrangement uses TRBV29-1 and TRBJ2-7; the match to TRBD1 covers 9 bases. The CDR3 is made up of 16 amino acids. V was clipped by 5 bases and J by 5 bases; unmatched bases: 16. Germline V gene lookup returns CDR1 SQVTM and CDR2 ANQGSEA. CDR3 coding DNA: TGCAGCGTTTTAAAACCATCCGGGACAGGGTCCAACGAGCAGTACTTC. The encoded protein is CSVLKPSGTGSNEQYF.

This clonotype came up many times. The gene calls are TRBV13 and TRBJ2-3; D is perhaps TRBD2 (6 bases). There are 15 residues in the CDR3. Germline CDR1 is PRHDT and CDR2 is FYEKMQ (reference sequence). The ends were cut back, 5 bases at V and 2 bases at J, with 14 bases in the middle. In nucleotides, the CDR3 is TGTGCCAGCAGCAGAAACGGGGGAAACACAGATACGCAGTATTTT. It specifies CASSRNGGNTDTQYF.

This clonotype came up once. A clone one base away is much larger, so this may be a read error. The chain links TRBV2 to TRBJ1-1, with 10 bases lining up with TRBD1. The CDR3 totals 14 residues. The germline gives CDR1 SNHLY, CDR2 FYNNEI. V shed 3 bases, J shed 5 bases, and the junction held 3 bases outside the gene matches. CDR3 nucleotides: TGTGCCAGCAGTGATGGGGACAGGGGAACTGAAGCTTTCTTT. It yields the protein CASSDGDRGTEAFF.

This clonotype was picked up many times. The CDR3 region is CASSLSGVADQPQHF. The CDR3 DNA follows: TGTGCCAGCAGTTTAAGTGGGGTGGCGGATCAGCCCCAGCATTTT. The J gene is TRBJ1-5, the V gene TRBV28; D call uncertain. The CDR3 runs 15 residues. V lost 2 bases, J lost 5 bases, and 13 bases lay in between. Germline assignment: CDR1 MDHEN and CDR2 SYDVKM. Full variable domain (missing parts from reference TRBV28 and TRBJ1-5): DVKVTQSSRYLVKRTGEKVFLECVQDMDHENMFWYRQDPGLGLRLIYFSYDVKMKEKGDIPEGYSVSREKKERFSLILESASTNQTSMYLCASSLSGVADQPQHFGDGTRLSIL.

This clonotype has ten or more counts. The chain carries TRBV7-9 and TRBJ1-1; 7 positions agree with TRBD1. Germline lookup yields CDR1 SEHNR and CDR2 FQNEAQ (reference sequence). Trimming took 9 bases from V and 6 from J; bases not matched to a gene: 10. This CDR3 contains 13 residues. The CDR3 sequence is CASMDRPEAEAFF. As DNA, the CDR3 is TGTGCCAGTATGGACAGGCCAGAGGCTGAAGCTTTCTTT.

The genes are TRBV27 and TRBJ2-1; perhaps TRBD2 as D (6 bases). The germline V gene encodes CDR1 MNHEY and CDR2 SMNVEV (reference sequence). The CDR3 has 14 amino acids. The V end was cut by 3 bases, the J end by 15 bases, with 21 bases between. For the CDR3, the DNA is TGTGCCAGCAGTTTTTATAATAGCGGAACTAGTTGGTTCTTC. Its protein is CASSFYNSGTSWFF.

On this clonotype itself: A much bigger clone sits one base away, suggesting this may be a read error. The chain uses TRBV5-6 and TRBJ1-6, with D uncertain. The CDR3 runs 13 residues. The germline CDR1 and CDR2 sequences are SGHDT and YYEEEE. The DNA for the CDR3 is TGTGCCGGCAGGTATCTAACGGAGTCACCCCTCCACTTT. Translation: CAGRYLTESPLHF. Using reference TRBV5-6 and TRBJ1-6 for the parts outside the CDR3, the full variable domain is DAGVTQSPTHLIKTRGQQVTLRCSPKSGHDTVSWYQQALGQGPQFIFQYYEEEERQRGNFPDRFSGHQFPNYSSELNVNALLLGDSALYLCAGRYLTESPLHFGNGTRLTVT.

The rearrangement uses TRBV28 and TRBJ1-2; TRBD1 matches at 9 bases. J lost 4 bases, V lost 6 bases, and 9 bases had no gene match. This CDR3 has 15 amino acids. The V gene's germline CDR1 is MDHEN and CDR2 SYDVKM. The CDR3 sequence: CASRPPGTGIYGYTF. CDR3 nucleotide sequence: TGTGCCAGCAGACCCCCCGGGACAGGGATCTATGGCTACACCTTC.

This clonotype was counted ten times or more. The chain carries TRBV28 and TRBJ1-2; no clear D. The CDR3 has 12 amino acids. V lost 5 bases, J lost 7 bases, and 11 bases lay in between. Germline loops: CDR1 MDHEN, CDR2 SYDVKM. The CDR3 is CASSPPQLGYTF. The CDR3 bases are TGTGCCAGCAGTCCACCACAGCTTGGCTACACCTTC.